These 24 T cell receptor beta chains were all obtained from the same sample, sequenced in a study of post-analysis software for immune sequencing data. Built from TCR beta cDNA, the libraries had unique molecular identifiers in them. TCRdb itself ran the PCR reads through MiXCR, one entry per CDR3 protein. The sample holds about 200,000 distinct CDR3 sequences, 25% to 30% seen once. For these TCRs, the target antigens are not known. The study's findings and limits: A few TRBV segments, TRBV5-6, TRBV5-1 and TRBV20-1 among them, were found more frequent in patients than controls.

Sample: blood. The receptors originated from a girl younger than 18 with multiple sclerosis.

There are many counts of this clonotype. The chain combines TRBV6-5 with TRBJ2-1; D may be TRBD1 (6 bases). The CDR3 loop spans 13 amino acids. V dropped 2 bases and J dropped 6 bases, with 8 bases sitting between them. Germline CDR1 reads MNHEY; CDR2 reads SVGAGI. CDR3 DNA: TGTGCCAGCAGTTACAGGGGGATCAATGAGCAGTTCTTC. Translating gives CASSYRGINEQFF.

The DNA of the CDR3 is TGCGCCAGCAGCTTTTCATTTAGGGGAAAAACTGAAGCTTTCTTT. Amino acids: CASSFSFRGKTEAFF. The chain is built from TRBV5-1 and TRBJ1-1, with D perhaps TRBD1 (5 bases). V lost 2 bases, J lost 5 bases, and 16 bases lay in between. The germline V gene has CDR1 SGHRS and CDR2 YFSETQ. The CDR3 loop spans 15 amino acids. Combining the CDR3 with reference TRBV5-1 and TRBJ1-1 gives the whole variable domain KAGVTQTPRYLIKTRGQQVTLSCSPISGHRSVSWYQQTPGQGLQFLFEYFSETQRNKGNFPGRFSGRQFSNSRSEMNVSTLELGDSALYLCASSFSFRGKTEAFFGQGTRLTVV.

This clonotype has only a few counts. The gene calls are TRBV18 and TRBJ2-7; tentative D call: TRBD2 (6 bases). Germline-derived CDR1 and CDR2 are KGHSH and LQKENI. Trimming took off 2 bases at V and 4 bases at J, with 15 bases between the two ends. The CDR3 loop spans 15 amino acids. CDR3 sequence: CASSPGETRTYEQYF. In DNA form, the CDR3 reads TGTGCCAGCTCACCAGGGGAGACTAGGACATACGAGCAGTACTTC.

This clonotype was recorded many times. The chain is built from TRBV6-2 or TRBV6-3 and TRBJ2-7; D gene ambiguous. Deletions cut 2 bases from V and 2 bases from J, with 16 bases between. The germline CDR1 and CDR2 sequences are MNHEY and SVGEGT. The CDR3 sequence is 16 residues long. The CDR3 sequence: CASSYDGSFITYEQYF. As DNA, the CDR3 is TGTGCCAGCAGTTACGACGGCAGTTTTATAACCTACGAGCAGTACTTC.

About this clonotype itself: The germline gene is not matched at one end of the junction; a read error may be the cause. This chain joins TRBV12-5 and TRBJ1-5, with 9 positions matching TRBD1. The CDR3 is 18 amino acids. Germline CDR1 and CDR2: LGHNT and FRNRAP. The CDR3 DNA reads TGTGCTAGTGGTTCGACAATTAGACAGGGGGGCAGCAGTCAGCCCCAGCATTTT. This encodes CASGSTIRQGGSSQPQHF.

This clonotype turned up a few times. The chain uses TRBV20-1 and TRBJ1-2; D not resolved. V gave up 4 bases and J gave up 6 bases, with 18 bases separating them. Per the germline V gene, CDR1 is DFQATT and CDR2 is SNEGSKA (reference sequence). The length of the CDR3 is 14 residues. CDR3 coding DNA: TGCAGTGCTACAAGACACCGGGAGAGGAATGGCTACACCTTC. Translation: CSATRHRERNGYTF.

The V and J genes are TRBV5-1 and TRBJ2-3; D is tentatively TRBD1 or TRBD2 (5 bases each). Trimming pared 4 bases from V and 4 bases from J, leaving 22 bases between. The CDR3 has 17 residues. Germline V gene lookup returns CDR1 SGHRS and CDR2 YFSETQ. The chain's CDR3 is CASSPGRARARADTQYF. CDR3 nucleotide sequence: TGCGCCAGCAGCCCGGGACGGGCCAGGGCTCGGGCAGATACGCAGTATTTT. The full variable domain, its missing parts supplied by reference TRBV5-1 and TRBJ2-3, is KAGVTQTPRYLIKTRGQQVTLSCSPISGHRSVSWYQQTPGQGLQFLFEYFSETQRNKGNFPGRFSGRQFSNSRSEMNVSTLELGDSALYLCASSPGRARARADTQYFGPGTRLTVL.

This chain joins TRBV6-6 and TRBJ1-1, with 7 bases that match TRBD1. With V trimmed by 7 bases and J by 6 bases, 11 bases remained unmatched. This CDR3 spans 14 amino acids. The germline V gene encodes CDR1 MNHNY and CDR2 SVGAGI (reference sequence). The DNA for the CDR3 is TGTGCCAGCATCCAAGACAGGGCATCCGCTGAAGCTTTCTTT. Protein product: CASIQDRASAEAFF.

The J gene is TRBJ2-3, the V gene TRBV2; D possibly corresponds to TRBD1 (5 bases). This CDR3 has 15 amino acids. Trimming pared 9 bases from V and 1 base from J, leaving 17 bases between. Germline CDR1 reads SNHLY; CDR2 reads FYNNEI. CDR3 DNA: TGTGCCAGTTCAAGTCAAGGGGCTCGCACAGATACGCAGTATTTT. It specifies CASSSQGARTDTQYF.

CDR3 DNA: TGTGCCAGCAGCGTAGTGGCAGGGTCTGCCGGGGAGCTGTTTTTT. Translation gives CASSVVAGSAGELFF. The gene calls are TRBV9 and TRBJ2-2; tentative D call: TRBD1 (5 bases). The CDR3 runs to 15 residues. Germline V gene lookup returns CDR1 SGDLS and CDR2 YYNGEE. V was shortened by 0 bases and J by 6 bases, with 12 bases between the two germline ends.

The V gene is TRBV11-2, the J gene TRBJ2-7; TRBD1 is a possible D gene (5 bases). Germline CDR1 and CDR2: SGHAT and FQNNGV. This CDR3 is built from 15 residues. V lost 0 bases, J lost 4 bases, and 13 bases lay in between. CDR3 coding DNA: TGTGCCAGCAGCTTAGATCGGCAGGGTGTTTACGAGCAGTACTTC. This gives the protein CASSLDRQGVYEQYF.

This chain links TRBV6-2 or TRBV6-3 with TRBJ1-5, with 8 bases lining up with TRBD1. The CDR3 is 17 amino acids. CDR1 and CDR2 from the germline V gene are MNHEY and SVGEGT. Unmatched junction bases numbered 12, after V lost 6 bases and J lost 2 bases. As DNA, the CDR3 is TGTGCCAGCAGACCCCGGGACAGGACTATGGGCAATCAGCCCCAGCATTTT. This translates into CASRPRDRTMGNQPQHF.

J is TRBJ1-2 and V is TRBV6-5; D gene unclear. The CDR3 extends over 13 amino acids. The germline gives CDR1 MNHEY, CDR2 SVGAGI. Trimming took off 5 bases at V and 4 bases at J, with 11 bases between the two ends. This CDR3 reads CASSEEGAYGYTF. In nucleotides, the CDR3 is TGTGCCAGCAGTGAAGAGGGTGCCTATGGCTACACCTTC.

This chain uses TRBV19 with TRBJ2-5; TRBD1 is a possible D gene (6 bases). V gave up 3 bases and J gave up 11 bases, with 16 bases separating them. Germline values: CDR1 LNHDA, CDR2 SQIVND (reference sequence). The CDR3 covers 13 residues. The CDR3, as DNA: TGTGCCAGTAGTATCTCAGGGGTGGATGAGCAGTACTTC. It is translated as CASSISGVDEQYF. Combining the CDR3 with reference TRBV19 and TRBJ2-5 gives the whole variable domain DGGITQSPKYLFRKEGQNVTLSCEQNLNHDAMYWYRQDPGQGLRLIYYSQIVNDFQKGDIAEGYSVSREKKESFPLTVTSAQKNPTAFYLCASSISGVDEQYFGPGTRLLVL.

This clonotype occurred many times. The chain combines TRBV20-1 with TRBJ2-3; D might be TRBD1 or TRBD2, each matching 6 bases. Between the trimmed V and J ends, which lost 4 bases and 2 bases, there was a span of 16 bases. From germline, CDR1 is DFQATT and CDR2 SNEGSKA (reference sequence). This CDR3 comprises 15 residues. The CDR3 spells CSAISRGRITDTQYF. CDR3 bases: TGCAGTGCTATTAGCCGGGGGCGAATCACAGATACGCAGTATTTT.

This clonotype appeared once. A much larger clone differs by one base, so this may be a read error. J is TRBJ2-1 and V is TRBV11-2, with 14 nucleotides matching TRBD2. There are 16 residues in the CDR3. Germline lookup yields CDR1 SGHAT and CDR2 FQNNGV. The V and J ends lost 4 bases and 8 bases, in that order; junction bases with no gene match: 7. The CDR3 DNA is TGTGCCAGCAGCTCCCGCGGACTAGCGGGAGGAGATGAGCAGTTCTTC. It specifies CASSSRGLAGGDEQFF.

Concerning this clonotype: This may be a read error: a much more frequent sequence differs by one nucleotide. The rearrangement links TRBV5-1 to TRBJ2-5; 8 nucleotides agree with TRBD1. The CDR3 is made up of 14 amino acids. V shed 4 bases, J shed 4 bases, and the junction held 6 bases outside the gene matches. The germline V gene encodes CDR1 SGHRS and CDR2 YFSETQ. The CDR3 loop reads CASSRETGVETQYF. CDR3 coding DNA: TGCGCCAGCAGCCGCGAGACAGGGGTAGAGACCCAGTACTTC.

The chain joins TRBV7-2 to TRBJ1-1, with 9 bases matching TRBD1. The CDR3 loop spans 15 amino acids. The J segment lost 4 bases and the V segment lost 6 bases, leaving 9 bases of the junction unmatched. Germline V gene sequence: CDR1 SGHTA, CDR2 FQGNSA. The chain's CDR3 is CASRPTTGGVTEAFF. The CDR3 coding sequence is TGTGCCAGCAGACCAACGACAGGGGGGGTCACTGAAGCTTTCTTT.

This clonotype has at least ten counts. The chain recombines TRBV20-1 with TRBJ2-3; tentative D call: TRBD2 (5 bases). Germline assignment: CDR1 DFQATT and CDR2 SNEGSKA (reference sequence). The CDR3 is made up of 15 amino acids. V was cut by 2 bases and J by 2 bases, with 14 bases left in between. The DNA of the CDR3 is TGCAGTGCTAGAAGGCTAGCAAAGGCCACAGATACGCAGTATTTT. It translates to CSARRLAKATDTQYF.

At least ten counts were recorded for this clonotype. The chain joins TRBV5-1 to TRBJ2-7; D unclear. The V end was cut by 2 bases, the J end by 0 bases, with 12 bases between. The CDR3 is 15 amino acids. Germline V gene data show CDR1 as SGHRS and CDR2 as YFSETQ. The CDR3 DNA sequence: TGCGCCAGCAGCTTACGGGCTTATAGCTCCTACGAGCAGTACTTC. Amino acid sequence: CASSLRAYSSYEQYF.

In this sample, this clonotype turned up once. The chain employs TRBV5-5 and TRBJ1-6; D gene ambiguous. The CDR3 is made up of 16 amino acids. The germline CDR1 and CDR2 sequences are SGHKS and YYEKEE (reference sequence). Trimming stripped 0 bases from V and 4 bases from J, with 11 bases between. The chain's CDR3 is CASSLGARRYNSPLHF. In DNA form, the CDR3 reads TGTGCCAGCAGCTTGGGGGCACGACGATATAATTCACCCCTCCACTTT. Looking up the rest from reference TRBV5-5 and TRBJ1-6 gives the full variable domain: DAGVTQSPTHLIKTRGQQVTLRCSPISGHKSVSWYQQVLGQGPQFIFQYYEKEERGRGNFPDRFSARQFPNYSSELNVNALLLGDSALYLCASSLGARRYNSPLHFGNGTRLTVT.

The CDR3 protein is CASSERNTGELFF. CDR3 coding DNA: TGTGCCAGCAGTGAAAGGAATACCGGGGAGCTGTTTTTT. The chain joins TRBV2 to TRBJ2-2, with D uncertain. V lost 2 bases to trimming and J lost 5 bases, with 6 bases between them. The CDR3 runs to 13 residues. The germline V gene has CDR1 SNHLY and CDR2 FYNNEI.

As concerns this clonotype: A single base separates this from a much larger clone, so it may be a read error. The CDR3 coding sequence is TGTGCCGGCAGCCTGGGGGGGACCCAAGAGACCCAGTACTTC. Its protein product is CAGSLGGTQETQYF. This chain joins TRBV14 and TRBJ2-5; TRBD2 matches 7 bases. From germline, CDR1 is SGHDN and CDR2 FVKESK. The CDR3 is 14 amino acids.

The rearrangement uses TRBV6-5 and TRBJ1-2; TRBD1 agrees at 7 bases. The germline gives CDR1 MNHEY, CDR2 SVGAGI. This CDR3 is 15 amino acids long. V was clipped by 0 bases and J by 7 bases; unmatched bases: 8. The CDR3, as DNA: TGTGCCAGCAGTTACTCGGAGACAGGGTCCGGTGGCTACACCTTC. This translates into CASSYSETGSGGYTF.